This T cell receptor beta chain was documented in a study of beta chain features in type 1 diabetes. Study background: Across all samples, roughly 99 million sorted cells were examined.

This clone came up a few times. Its antigen is not known. Study results and limitations: Among patients with Type 1 diabetes, TCRB CDR3s were moderately but significantly shorter in every one of the four CD4+ subsets.

The authors reverse transcribed all of the isolated RNA, so sequencing captured expressed TCRB transcripts. Measured with immunoSEQ multiplex PCR; TCRdb has only the in-frame clones, and not every one. The table records 250,000 to 400,000 clones, 11% to 15% of them present only once. Donors underwent one heparinised blood draw, about 120 mL on average. Over 95% purity was reached by all sorted populations. The CDR3 consists of 16 residues. Trimming pared 2 bases from V and 4 bases from J, leaving 15 bases between. Germline V gene data show CDR1 as SGHVS and CDR2 as FNYEAQ. Sequenced input: central memory CD4+ T cells from blood. The chain employs TRBV7-6 and TRBJ2-1, with a tentative D call TRBD2 (5 bases). The sequence was collected from a man aged 25 to 40 in good health. CDR3 residues: CASSLKLVSPYNEQFF. CDR3 DNA: TGTGCCAGCAGCTTAAAACTAGTGTCCCCTTACAATGAGCAGTTCTTC.